Detailed here is one TCR beta chain. The antigen is not known. The data were produced by immunoSEQ multiplex PCR, yet TCRdb's version contains in-frame clones alone and is incomplete. The sample includes about 22,000 clones, 65% to 90% of them seen just once. This sample is drawn from a study of OX40 agonist ivuxolimab in advanced cancers. Looking at the study overall: Aged roughly 23 to 90 with a mean of about 63 years, they were under 85% male. People who had prior anti-PD-1, anti-PD-L1 or anti-CTLA-4 therapy could take part, and about 37% had some. Whole-study results and caveats: Partial responders at 0.1-3.0 mg/kg showed near-lowest clonal expansion.

The CDR3 totals 18 residues. The V segment lost 2 bases and the J segment 9 bases; nucleotides outside the gene matches: 15. Germline lookup yields CDR1 SGHVS and CDR2 FQNEAQ. At cycle 4 day 1, cycle 7 day 1, and baseline, blood was sampled. This TCR was recovered from an adult with an advanced solid tumor such as melanoma, head and neck, liver or kidney cancer. This material consisted of CD4+ or CD8+ T cells sorted from blood, taken in a trial of the OX40 agonist ivuxolimab. The chain employs TRBV7-8 and TRBJ2-1, with TRBD2 matching 11 bases. CDR3 sequence: CASSLTSGGPSLLGEQFF. The DNA of the CDR3 is TGTGCCAGCAGCTTAACTAGCGGGGGCCCCTCTCTACTCGGTGAGCAGTTCTTC.